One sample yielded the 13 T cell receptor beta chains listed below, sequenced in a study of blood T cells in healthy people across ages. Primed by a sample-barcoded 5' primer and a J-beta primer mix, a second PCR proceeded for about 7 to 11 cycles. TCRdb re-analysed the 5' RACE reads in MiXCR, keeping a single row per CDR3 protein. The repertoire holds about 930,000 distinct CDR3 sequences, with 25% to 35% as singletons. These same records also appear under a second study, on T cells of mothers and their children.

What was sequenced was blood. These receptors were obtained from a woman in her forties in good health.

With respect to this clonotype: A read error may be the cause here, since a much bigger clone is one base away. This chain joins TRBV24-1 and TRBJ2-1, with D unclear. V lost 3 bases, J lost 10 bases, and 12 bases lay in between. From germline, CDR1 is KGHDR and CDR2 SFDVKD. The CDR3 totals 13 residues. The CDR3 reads CATSDRSLYEQFF. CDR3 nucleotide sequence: TGTGCCACCAGTGATCGGTCCCTCTACGAGCAGTTCTTC.

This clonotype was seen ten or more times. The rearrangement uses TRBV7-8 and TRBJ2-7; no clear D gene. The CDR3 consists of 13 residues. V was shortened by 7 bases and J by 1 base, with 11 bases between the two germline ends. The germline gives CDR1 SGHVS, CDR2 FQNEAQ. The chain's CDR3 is CASTLGFSYEQYF. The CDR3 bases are TGTGCCAGCACCCTGGGATTTTCCTACGAGCAGTACTTC.

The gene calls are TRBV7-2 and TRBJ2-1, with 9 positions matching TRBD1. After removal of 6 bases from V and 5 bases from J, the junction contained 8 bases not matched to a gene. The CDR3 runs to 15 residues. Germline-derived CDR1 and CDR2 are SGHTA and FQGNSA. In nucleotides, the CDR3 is TGTGCCAGCAGTCCCGGGACAGGGTTTAACAATGAGCAGTTCTTC. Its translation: CASSPGTGFNNEQFF.

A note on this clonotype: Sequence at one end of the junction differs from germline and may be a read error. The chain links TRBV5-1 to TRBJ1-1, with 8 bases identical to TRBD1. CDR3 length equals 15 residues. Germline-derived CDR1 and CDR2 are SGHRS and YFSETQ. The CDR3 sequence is CASSLGQGMNTGAFF. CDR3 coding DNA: TGCGCCAGCAGCTTGGGACAGGGGATGAACACTGGAGCTTTCTTT.

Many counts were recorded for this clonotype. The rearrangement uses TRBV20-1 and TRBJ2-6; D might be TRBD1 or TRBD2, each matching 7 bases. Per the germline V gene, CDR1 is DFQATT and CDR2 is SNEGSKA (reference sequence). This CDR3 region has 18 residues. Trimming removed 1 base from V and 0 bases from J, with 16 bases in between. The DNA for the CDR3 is TGCAGTGCTAGAGTGTCCCCAGGGGGGGTCTCTGGGGCCAACGTCCTGACTTTC. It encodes CSARVSPGGVSGANVLTF.

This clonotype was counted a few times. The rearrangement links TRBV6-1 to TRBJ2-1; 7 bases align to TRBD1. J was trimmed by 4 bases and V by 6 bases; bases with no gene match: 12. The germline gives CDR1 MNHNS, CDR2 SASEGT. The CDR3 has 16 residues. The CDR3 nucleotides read TGTGCCAGCAGGAAGACCTACAGGGGACGGTACAATGAGCAGTTCTTC. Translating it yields CASRKTYRGRYNEQFF.

The CDR3 spells CASTGAGTGAMDTQYF. CDR3 DNA sequence: TGTGCCAGCACAGGGGCCGGGACAGGGGCGATGGATACGCAGTATTTT. The rearrangement joins TRBV28 to TRBJ2-3, with 10 bases fitting TRBD1. CDR1 is MDHEN and CDR2 is SYDVKM in the germline V gene. V dropped 7 bases and J dropped 6; count of bases not matched to a gene: 13. The CDR3 is 16 amino acids.

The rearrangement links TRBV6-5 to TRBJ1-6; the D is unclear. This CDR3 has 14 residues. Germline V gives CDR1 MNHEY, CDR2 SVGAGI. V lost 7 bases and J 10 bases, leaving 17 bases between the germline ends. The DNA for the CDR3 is TGTGCCAGCACCCCCTTCGTCGACGGATCACCCCTCCACTTT. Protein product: CASTPFVDGSPLHF.

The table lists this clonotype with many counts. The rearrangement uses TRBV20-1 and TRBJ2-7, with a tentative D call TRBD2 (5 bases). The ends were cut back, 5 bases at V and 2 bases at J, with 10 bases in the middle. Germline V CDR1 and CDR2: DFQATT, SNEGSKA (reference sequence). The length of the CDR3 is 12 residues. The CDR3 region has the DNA TGCAGTGCTCCGCGGGTCGCCTACGAGCAGTACTTC. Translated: CSAPRVAYEQYF.

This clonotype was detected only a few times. CDR3 nucleotides: TGTGCCATCAGTGCGTCAGGGAAGTACGAGCAGTTCTTC. It encodes CAISASGKYEQFF. The V gene is TRBV10-3, the J gene TRBJ2-1; possibly TRBD1 for D (5 bases). Per the germline V gene, CDR1 is ENHRY and CDR2 is SYGVKD. The CDR3 covers 13 residues. V lost 4 bases and J 10 bases, leaving 14 bases between the germline ends.

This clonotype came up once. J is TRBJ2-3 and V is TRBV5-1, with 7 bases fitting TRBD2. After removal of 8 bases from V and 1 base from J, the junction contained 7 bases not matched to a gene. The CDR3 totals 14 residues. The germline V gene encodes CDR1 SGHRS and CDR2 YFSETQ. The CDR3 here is CASKTSSGTDTQYF. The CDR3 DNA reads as TGCGCCAGTAAGACTAGCTCCGGCACAGATACGCAGTATTTT.

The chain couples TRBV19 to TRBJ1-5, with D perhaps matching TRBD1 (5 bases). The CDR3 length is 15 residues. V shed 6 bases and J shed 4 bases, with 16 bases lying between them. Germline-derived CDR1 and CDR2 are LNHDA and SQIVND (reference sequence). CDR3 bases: TGTGCCAGTAGCCCCGGTTCAGGGTTTAATCAGCCCCAGCATTTT. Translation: CASSPGSGFNQPQHF.

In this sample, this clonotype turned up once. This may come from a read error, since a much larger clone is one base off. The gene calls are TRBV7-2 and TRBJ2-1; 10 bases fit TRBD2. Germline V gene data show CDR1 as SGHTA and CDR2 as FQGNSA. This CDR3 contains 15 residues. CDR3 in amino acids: CAGSLASGRYNEQFF. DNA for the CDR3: TGTGCCGGCAGCTTAGCTAGCGGGAGATACAATGAGCAGTTCTTC.